These 9 T cell receptor beta chains were sequenced from one sample in a study of blood T cell repertoires in COVID-19. TCRdb's table, derived via immunoSEQ multiplex PCR, lists solely in-frame clones and lacks some. The repertoire holds 200,000 or so clones, with 84% as singletons. The sequenced material came from peripheral blood. These receptors were taken from a human donor in a cohort sampled during active COVID-19.

The chain recombines TRBV7-9 with TRBJ2-7, with D possibly TRBD1 on 6 matching bases. The CDR3 loop spans 14 amino acids. The V end lost 9 bases, the J end lost 3 bases, and 18 bases lay between the germline ends. Germline CDR1 reads SEHNR; CDR2 reads FQNEAQ (reference sequence). CDR3 sequence: CASRVGDMDYEQYF. Written as DNA, the CDR3 is TGTGCCAGTAGGGTGGGGGACATGGACTACGAGCAGTACTTC.

The chain has TRBV10-3 and TRBJ2-7; D remains ambiguous. The CDR3 contains 14 residues. Germline CDR1 is ENHRY and CDR2 is SYGVKD. The V and J ends lost 3 bases and 0 bases respectively, with 9 bases between them. The CDR3 bases are TGTGCCATCAGTGAAGGCTACAGCTCCTACGAGCAGTACTTC. This translates into CAISEGYSSYEQYF.

The chain employs TRBV11-2 and TRBJ1-3, with D possibly being TRBD1 (5 bases). Between the trimmed V and J ends, which lost 3 bases and 1 base, there was a span of 10 bases. The CDR3 contains 15 residues. The germline V gene encodes CDR1 SGHAT and CDR2 FQNNGV. In DNA, the CDR3 is TGTGCCAGCAGCTTGGTCGCAGGGTCTGGAAACACCATATATTTT. Its protein is CASSLVAGSGNTIYF.

The V gene is TRBV29-1, the J gene TRBJ2-5, with D possibly being TRBD1 (6 bases). The CDR3 is 14 amino acids. V was shortened by 6 bases and J by 4 bases, with 18 bases between the two germline ends. Germline CDR1 reads SQVTM; CDR2 reads ANQGSEA. CDR3 nucleotides: TGCAGCGTCGCCAGGACAGACCCCGCAGAGACCCAGTACTTC. Residues: CSVARTDPAETQYF.

This clone was observed a few times. V gene TRBV6-5 combines with J gene TRBJ2-5; TRBD2 matches at 9 bases. In germline, CDR1 is MNHEY, CDR2 SVGAGI. This CDR3 spans 14 amino acids. V shed 8 bases, J shed 5 bases, and the junction held 9 bases outside the gene matches. The CDR3 protein is CASGNRAGGETQYF. In DNA form, the CDR3 reads TGTGCCAGCGGTAACAGGGCGGGGGGGGAGACCCAGTACTTC.

The rearrangement joins TRBV28 to TRBJ2-1; 7 positions agree with TRBD1. The CDR3 totals 16 residues. Germline V gene sequence: CDR1 MDHEN, CDR2 SYDVKM. V shed 6 bases and J 8 bases; nucleotides not matched to a gene: 16. The CDR3 sequence: CASRMTGRVIIHEQFF. CDR3 bases: TGTGCCAGCAGGATGACAGGGCGAGTGATAATCCATGAGCAGTTCTTC.

The chain's CDR3 is CASSYSRQGIRPLHF. CDR3 DNA sequence: TGTGCCAGCAGTTACTCCAGACAGGGAATTCGACCCCTCCACTTT. The chain joins TRBV6-5 to TRBJ1-6; 7 nucleotides agree with TRBD1. Germline lookup yields CDR1 MNHEY and CDR2 SVGAGI. There are 15 residues in the CDR3. V dropped 0 bases and J dropped 12; count of bases not matched to a gene: 8.

The J gene is TRBJ1-2, the V gene TRBV15; 10 bases are shared with TRBD1. Germline CDR1 LNHNV, CDR2 YYDKDF (reference sequence). V dropped 0 bases and J dropped 3; count of bases not matched to a gene: 4. This CDR3 is built from 16 residues. CDR3 sequence: CATSRDRGQGHYGYTF. Here the CDR3 DNA reads TGTGCCACCAGCAGAGATAGGGGACAGGGGCACTATGGCTACACCTTC.

This clone came up a few times. The chain has TRBV10-1 and TRBJ1-5; tentative D call: TRBD1 (5 bases). Trimming took off 0 bases at V and 0 bases at J, with 9 bases between the two ends. In germline, CDR1 is WNHNN, CDR2 SYGVQD (reference sequence). CDR3 length: 16 amino acids. CDR3 in amino acids: CASSESGGYSNQPQHF. The DNA of the CDR3 is TGCGCCAGCAGTGAGTCCGGGGGGTATAGCAATCAGCCCCAGCATTTT.